This TCR beta chain was sequenced in a study of blood T cell repertoires in COVID-19. Looking at the study overall: Spain, Italy and the United States supplied samples that represented acute and convalescent COVID-19.

The table came from immunoSEQ multiplex PCR; TCRdb's copy has only in-frame clones and leaves some out. The table lists tens of thousands of clones, about 88% of them singletons. The V and J ends lost 0 bases and 5 bases, in that order; junction bases with no gene match: 9. The CDR3 totals 16 residues. Germline CDR1 and CDR2: KGHSH and LQKENI. Grouping used clinical history reported by participants in a survey and questionnaire. The receptor was isolated from a woman aged 45-65 years who had recovered from COVID-19. The sample taken for sequencing was PBMCs or T cells enriched from blood (not recorded which). V usage is TRBV18 and J usage is TRBJ1-1; 7 positions match TRBD1. The CDR3, as DNA: TGTGCCAGCTCACCACCCGGACAGGTCCAAAGTACTGAAGCTTTCTTT. Its protein product is CASSPPGQVQSTEAFF.